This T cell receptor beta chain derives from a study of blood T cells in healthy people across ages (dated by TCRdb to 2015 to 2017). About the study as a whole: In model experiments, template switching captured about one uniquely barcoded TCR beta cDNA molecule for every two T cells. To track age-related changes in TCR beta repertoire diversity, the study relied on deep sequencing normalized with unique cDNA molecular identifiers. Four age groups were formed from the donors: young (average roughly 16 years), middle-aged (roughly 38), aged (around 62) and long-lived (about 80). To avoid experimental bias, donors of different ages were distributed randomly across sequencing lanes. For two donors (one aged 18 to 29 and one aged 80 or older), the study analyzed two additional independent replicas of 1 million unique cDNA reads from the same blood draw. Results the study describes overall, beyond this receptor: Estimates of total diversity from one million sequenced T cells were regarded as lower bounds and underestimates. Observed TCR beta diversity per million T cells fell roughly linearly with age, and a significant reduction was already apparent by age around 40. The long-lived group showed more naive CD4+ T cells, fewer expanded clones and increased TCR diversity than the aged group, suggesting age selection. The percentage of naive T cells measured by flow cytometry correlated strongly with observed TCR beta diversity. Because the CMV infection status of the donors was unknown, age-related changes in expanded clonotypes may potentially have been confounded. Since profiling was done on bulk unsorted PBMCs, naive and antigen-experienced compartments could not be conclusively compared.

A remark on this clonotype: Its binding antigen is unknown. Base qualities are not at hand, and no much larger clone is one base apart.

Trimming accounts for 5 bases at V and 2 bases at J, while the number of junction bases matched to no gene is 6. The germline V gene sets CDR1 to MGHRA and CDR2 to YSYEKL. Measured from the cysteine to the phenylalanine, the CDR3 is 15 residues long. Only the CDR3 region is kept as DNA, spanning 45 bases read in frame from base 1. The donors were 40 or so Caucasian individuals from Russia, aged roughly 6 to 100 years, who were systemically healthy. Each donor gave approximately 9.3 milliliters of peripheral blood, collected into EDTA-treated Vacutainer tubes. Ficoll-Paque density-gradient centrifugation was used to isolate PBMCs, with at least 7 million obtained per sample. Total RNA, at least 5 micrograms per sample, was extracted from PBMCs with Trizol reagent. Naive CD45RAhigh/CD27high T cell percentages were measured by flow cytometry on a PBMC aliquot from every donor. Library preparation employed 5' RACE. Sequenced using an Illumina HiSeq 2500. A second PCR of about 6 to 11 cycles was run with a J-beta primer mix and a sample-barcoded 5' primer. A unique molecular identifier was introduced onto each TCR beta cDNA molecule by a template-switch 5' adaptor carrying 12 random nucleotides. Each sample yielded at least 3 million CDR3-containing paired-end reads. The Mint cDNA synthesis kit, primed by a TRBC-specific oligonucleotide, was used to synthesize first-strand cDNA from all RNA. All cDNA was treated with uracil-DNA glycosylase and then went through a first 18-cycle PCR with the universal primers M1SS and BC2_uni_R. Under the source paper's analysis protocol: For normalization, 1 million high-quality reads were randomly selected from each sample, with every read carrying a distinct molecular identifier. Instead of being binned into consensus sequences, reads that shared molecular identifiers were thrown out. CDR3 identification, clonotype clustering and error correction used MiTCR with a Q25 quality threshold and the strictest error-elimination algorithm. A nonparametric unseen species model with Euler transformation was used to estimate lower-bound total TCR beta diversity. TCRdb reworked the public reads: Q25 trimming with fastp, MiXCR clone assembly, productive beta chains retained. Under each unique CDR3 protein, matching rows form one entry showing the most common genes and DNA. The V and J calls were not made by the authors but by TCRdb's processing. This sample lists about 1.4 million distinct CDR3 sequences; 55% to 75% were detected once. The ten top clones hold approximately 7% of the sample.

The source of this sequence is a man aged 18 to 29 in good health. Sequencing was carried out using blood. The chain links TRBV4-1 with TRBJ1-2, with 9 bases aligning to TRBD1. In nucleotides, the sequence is TGCGCCAGCAGCGCCACACAGGGGGCGAACTATGGCTACACCTTC. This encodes CASSATQGANYGYTF.